Below are 27 T cell receptor beta chains sequenced from a single sample in a study of T cells after yellow fever vaccination. Each CDR3 protein gets one entry after TCRdb re-called the 5' RACE reads with MiXCR. The sample lists around 610,000 distinct CDR3 sequences, roughly 13% occurring once. Sequencing used PBMCs, obtained on the day of the yellow fever booster vaccination. All receptors come from a man younger than 40 who received the YFV17D yellow fever vaccine.

This clonotype showed up just a few times. The rearrangement joins TRBV29-1 to TRBJ2-7, with 9 positions matching TRBD2. CDR1 and CDR2 (germline): SQVTM, ANQGSEA. This CDR3 is built from 14 residues. V was pared by 0 bases and J by 2 bases, with 2 bases of the junction left unmatched. CDR3 nucleotides: TGCAGCGTTGAAGAAGCTAGCGGGACCTACGAGCAGTACTTC. Residues: CSVEEASGTYEQYF.

The chain carries TRBV15 and TRBJ2-1; TRBD2 agrees at 7 bases. This CDR3 has 19 residues. The germline V gene has CDR1 LNHNV and CDR2 YYDKDF (reference sequence). The J segment lost 7 bases and the V segment lost 0 bases, leaving 18 bases of the junction unmatched. The CDR3 DNA reads TGTGCCACCAGCAGAGAATCATTGGGGGGGATCCCGCCAACTAATGAGCAGTTCTTC. Its protein is CATSRESLGGIPPTNEQFF.

This clonotype was picked up a small number of times. The J gene is TRBJ2-7, the V gene TRBV28, with 7 bases aligning to TRBD1. This CDR3 comprises 12 residues. J was trimmed by 2 bases and V by 8 bases; bases with no gene match: 3. Germline lookup yields CDR1 MDHEN and CDR2 SYDVKM. The CDR3 region has the DNA TGTGCCAGCCAGACAGGGACCTACGAGCAGTACTTC. Encoded protein: CASQTGTYEQYF.

This clonotype was observed a few times. The V and J genes are TRBV6-2 or TRBV6-3 and TRBJ2-5, with 13 bases fitting TRBD2. The CDR3 is made up of 16 amino acids. The germline V gene encodes CDR1 MNHEY and CDR2 SVGEGT. Trimming at V came to 6 bases and at J to 6 bases, leaving 10 bases not matched to a gene. The CDR3 sequence is CASSPVGLAGVKTQYF. The CDR3 region has the DNA TGTGCCAGCAGCCCCGTCGGACTAGCGGGAGTAAAGACCCAGTACTTC.

In this sample, this clonotype turned up a few times. V and J are TRBV7-8 and TRBJ2-3, with 10 bases matching TRBD2. The CDR3 extends over 18 amino acids. CDR1 and CDR2 (germline): SGHVS, FQNEAQ. V lost 3 bases, J lost 1 base, and 10 bases stayed unmatched. CDR3 sequence (DNA): TGTGCCAGCAGCTTTACTCCCACCGGGACTAGCGGCACAGATACGCAGTATTTT. It specifies CASSFTPTGTSGTDTQYF.

This clonotype was observed a few times. This chain connects TRBV20-1 to TRBJ2-7; 7 positions match TRBD1. The CDR3 has 14 residues. CDR1 and CDR2 from the germline V gene are DFQATT and SNEGSKA (reference sequence). The V segment lost 3 bases and the J segment 7 bases; nucleotides outside the gene matches: 12. CDR3 loop: CSASGGQRLNEQYF. For the CDR3, the DNA is TGCAGTGCTAGTGGGGGACAGCGTCTGAATGAGCAGTACTTC.

The V call is TRBV5-5, the J call TRBJ2-1; tentative D call: TRBD1 (6 bases). CDR3 length equals 15 residues. V lost 4 bases and J lost 3, with 14 bases in between. CDR1 SGHKS and CDR2 YYEKEE come from the germline V gene (reference sequence). CDR3 region: CASSPTGPSYNEQFF. The CDR3, as DNA: TGTGCCAGCAGCCCCACAGGGCCCAGCTACAATGAGCAGTTCTTC.

This clonotype was recorded a few times. This chain connects TRBV2 to TRBJ1-5; 10 nucleotides line up with TRBD1. Trimming removed 5 bases from V and 4 bases from J; junction bases left unmatched: 5. The length of the CDR3 is 15 residues. Germline-derived CDR1 and CDR2 are SNHLY and FYNNEI. The CDR3 DNA reads TGTGCCAGCAGTCGGACAGGGGGGCTAAATCAGCCCCAGCATTTT. Translated: CASSRTGGLNQPQHF.

The chain has TRBV20-1 and TRBJ2-3, with 7 bases fitting TRBD2. V was pared by 5 bases and J by 0 bases, with 17 bases of the junction left unmatched. Germline V gene sequence: CDR1 DFQATT, CDR2 SNEGSKA (reference sequence). This CDR3 has 18 residues. The CDR3 DNA reads as TGCAGTGCTGGGAGCGGGGAGGGTAGCGACCAGAGCACAGATACGCAGTATTTT. It codes for CSAGSGEGSDQSTDTQYF.

This clonotype came up a few times. The J gene is TRBJ2-3, the V gene TRBV7-9, with D perhaps matching TRBD2 (6 bases). The germline gives CDR1 SEHNR, CDR2 FQNEAQ (reference sequence). Trimming took off 5 bases at V and 2 bases at J, with 14 bases between the two ends. The CDR3 has 15 residues. DNA of the CDR3: TGTGCCAGCAGCCCCCTCGGCGGGACCACAGATACGCAGTATTTT. Amino acid sequence: CASSPLGGTTDTQYF.

The table lists this clonotype with a few counts. The chain uses TRBV15 and TRBJ2-2; D unresolved. The CDR3 extends over 14 amino acids. Germline V gene lookup returns CDR1 LNHNV and CDR2 YYDKDF (reference sequence). The germline V and J ends were trimmed by 3 bases and 0 bases, with 5 bases remaining between them. CDR3: CATSRNPNTGELFF. The DNA for the CDR3 is TGTGCCACCAGCAGGAACCCGAACACCGGGGAGCTGTTTTTT.

V gene TRBV12-3 or TRBV12-4 combines with J gene TRBJ2-3; the match to TRBD2 covers 11 bases. The V gene end was trimmed by 5 bases and the J gene end by 6 bases; junction bases not matched to a gene: 10. CDR3 size: 16 residues. The CDR3 sequence is CASSKGTSGHLDTQYF. The CDR3 coding sequence is TGTGCCAGCAGTAAAGGGACTAGCGGCCATTTGGATACGCAGTATTTT.

The rearrangement links TRBV27 to TRBJ1-4, with TRBD1 as a possible D gene (6 bases). Germline lookup yields CDR1 MNHEY and CDR2 SMNVEV (reference sequence). Trimming shortened V by 0 bases and J by 7 bases, and 12 bases separated the two germline ends. This CDR3 comprises 15 residues. CDR3 protein: CASSLSGGGLEKLFF. CDR3 DNA: TGTGCCAGCAGTTTATCGGGAGGGGGGCTTGAAAAACTGTTTTTT.

J is TRBJ2-3 and V is TRBV24-1, with D tentatively TRBD1 (5 bases). Per the germline V gene, CDR1 is KGHDR and CDR2 is SFDVKD. This CDR3 comprises 12 residues. V was clipped by 4 bases and J by 14 bases, with 15 bases between them. CDR3 region: CATSEKGRVAYF. As DNA, the CDR3 is TGTGCCACCAGTGAGAAGGGCAGGGTGGCGTATTTT.

Of note for this clonotype: Relative to the germline gene, one junction end is altered; a read error may explain this. The gene calls are TRBV20-1 and TRBJ2-5; TRBD1 is a possible D gene (5 bases). The length of the CDR3 is 16 residues. CDR1 and CDR2 from the germline V gene are DFQATT and SNEGSKA (reference sequence). Here the CDR3 reads CCARGAVAGNGETQYF. The CDR3 DNA reads as TGCTGTGCTAGAGGTGCGGTCGCAGGGAACGGGGAGACCCAGTACTTC.

This clonotype was counted between two and nine times. The rearrangement joins TRBV4-3 to TRBJ2-1; 7 bases agree with TRBD2. Germline V CDR1 and CDR2: LGHNA, YSLEER. The CDR3 is 19 residues long. V dropped 3 bases and J dropped 0; count of bases not matched to a gene: 14. The CDR3 loop reads CASSQGLGAGDFSYNEQFF. In nucleotides, the CDR3 is TGCGCCAGCAGCCAGGGTCTAGGCGCGGGAGATTTCTCCTACAATGAGCAGTTCTTC.

CDR3 region: CASSGGLAETTYEQYF. In nucleotides, the CDR3 is TGTGCCAGCAGCGGGGGACTAGCGGAAACCACCTACGAGCAGTACTTC. The rearrangement uses TRBV7-2 and TRBJ2-7, with 11 bases aligning to TRBD2. The CDR3 is 16 residues long. The V gene end was trimmed by 5 bases and the J gene end by 2 bases; junction bases not matched to a gene: 8. Germline lookup yields CDR1 SGHTA and CDR2 FQGNSA.

Only a few counts were recorded for this clonotype. The genes are TRBV12-3 or TRBV12-4 and TRBJ1-2, with D tentatively TRBD1 (6 bases). V lost 6 bases and J 4 bases, leaving 12 bases between the germline ends. The length of the CDR3 is 13 residues. DNA of the CDR3: TGTGCCAGCAGACAGGGTACATCCTATGGCTACACCTTC. This sequence encodes CASRQGTSYGYTF.

The chain has TRBV20-1 and TRBJ1-5; the D is unclear. The CDR3 is 13 residues long. Trimming removed 3 bases from V and 4 bases from J, with 10 bases in between. Germline V CDR1 and CDR2: DFQATT, SNEGSKA (reference sequence). As DNA, the CDR3 is TGCAGTGCTAGTCTGGGAGGGAATCAGCCCCAGCATTTT. Amino acid sequence: CSASLGGNQPQHF.

This clonotype showed up many times. The chain uses TRBV5-1 and TRBJ2-1; TRBD2 might be the D (6 bases). Trimming removed 5 bases from V and 2 bases from J, with 14 bases in between. The CDR3 loop spans 15 amino acids. Germline CDR1 is SGHRS and CDR2 is YFSETQ. CDR3 sequence reads: CASSMDGRPYNEQFF. CDR3 DNA sequence: TGCGCCAGCAGTATGGATGGGAGGCCCTACAATGAGCAGTTCTTC.

This clonotype was detected many times. The chain uses TRBV6-2 or TRBV6-3 and TRBJ2-5; TRBD2 matches 13 bases. Trimming cost V 5 bases and J 2 bases; bases outside gene matches: 2. The CDR3 has 15 residues. Germline-derived CDR1 and CDR2 are MNHEY and SVGEGT. In nucleotides, the CDR3 is TGTGCCAGCAGTCGGACTAGCGGGAGACAAGAGACCCAGTACTTC. Its protein product is CASSRTSGRQETQYF.

The gene calls are TRBV12-3 or TRBV12-4 and TRBJ2-1; weak D call: TRBD2 (6 bases). The CDR3 totals 15 residues. The germline V and J ends were trimmed by 6 bases and 7 bases, with 19 bases remaining between them. The chain's CDR3 is CASREGDWGFNEQFF. CDR3 coding DNA: TGTGCCAGCAGGGAAGGGGACTGGGGGTTTAATGAGCAGTTCTTC.

The J gene is TRBJ2-1, the V gene TRBV5-6; 10 bases map to TRBD2. The J segment lost 10 bases and the V segment lost 4 bases, leaving 14 bases of the junction unmatched. CDR1 SGHDT and CDR2 YYEEEE come from the germline V gene. This CDR3 spans 16 amino acids. This chain's CDR3 is CASSTGSLAGVKEQFF. The DNA for the CDR3 is TGTGCCAGCAGCACCGGTAGTCTAGCGGGAGTAAAGGAGCAGTTCTTC.

The gene calls are TRBV6-2 or TRBV6-3 and TRBJ1-5, with no clear D. Trimming stripped 8 bases from V and 0 bases from J, with 11 bases between. The CDR3 is 14 amino acids. CDR1 is MNHEY, CDR2 SVGEGT, per germline. In DNA form, the CDR3 reads TGTGCCAGCCTAAAACAGTATAGCAATCAGCCCCAGCATTTT. It is translated as CASLKQYSNQPQHF.

This clonotype turned up a few times. The chain recombines TRBV5-1 with TRBJ1-3; no clear D. The germline CDR1 and CDR2 sequences are SGHRS and YFSETQ. Trimming shortened V by 4 bases and J by 0 bases, and 5 bases separated the two germline ends. This CDR3 spans 13 amino acids. The DNA of the CDR3 is TGCGCCAGCAGCCGGAACTCTGGAAACACCATATATTTT. This translates into CASSRNSGNTIYF.

The CDR3 region is CATSGFAYGLNTDTQYF. The CDR3 region has the DNA TGTGCCACCAGTGGATTTGCCTACGGACTCAACACAGATACGCAGTATTTT. V gene TRBV24-1 combines with J gene TRBJ2-3; D perhaps matches TRBD2 (5 bases). Germline lookup yields CDR1 KGHDR and CDR2 SFDVKD. The CDR3 loop spans 17 amino acids. V lost 5 bases and J 2 bases, leaving 19 bases between the germline ends.

In this sample, this clonotype turned up many times. The V gene is TRBV5-1, the J gene TRBJ2-7, with TRBD2 matching over 9 bases. The CDR3 has 16 residues. J lost 0 bases, V lost 0 bases, and 4 bases had no gene match. Germline CDR1 is SGHRS and CDR2 is YFSETQ. The CDR3 spells CASSLGAGGLSYEQYF. The CDR3 nucleotides read TGCGCCAGCAGCTTGGGAGCGGGAGGCCTCTCCTACGAGCAGTACTTC.